This entry describes one T cell receptor beta chain. The sample comes from a study of blood T cell repertoires in COVID-19. The table came from immunoSEQ multiplex PCR; TCRdb's copy has only in-frame clones and leaves some out. The table includes 150,000 to 200,000 clones, 88% detected once. Germline lookup yields CDR1 LNHDA and CDR2 SQIVND (reference sequence). The CDR3 is 16 residues long. With 5 bases removed from V and 3 bases from J, the gap between germline ends came to 20 bases. This sequence joins TRBV19 and TRBJ2-7; possible D gene TRBD1, 5 bases. Sequencing was done on a sample of PBMCs or T cells enriched from blood (not recorded which). The sequence was obtained from a woman between 18 and 29 years old who had recovered from COVID-19. Here the CDR3 reads CASSPRGIDSFYEQYF. CDR3 in DNA: TGTGCCAGTAGTCCCCGAGGAATCGACAGCTTCTACGAGCAGTACTTC. Together with reference TRBV19 and TRBJ2-7, the CDR3 gives the full variable domain: DGGITQSPKYLFRKEGQNVTLSCEQNLNHDAMYWYRQDPGQGLRLIYYSQIVNDFQKGDIAEGYSVSREKKESFPLTVTSAQKNPTAFYLCASSPRGIDSFYEQYFGPGTRLTVT.